The 6 T cell receptor beta chains below all came from one sample that was sequenced in a study of blood T cell repertoires in COVID-19. Sequenced by immunoSEQ multiplex PCR; TCRdb stores in-frame clones only, minus some. Of 430,000 or so clones in the sample, 80% to 90% were seen once. Sample: peripheral blood. These receptors all come from a young man with COVID-19, enrolled during active disease.

This clone was counted a single time. The V and J genes are TRBV5-1 and TRBJ2-7, with 11 bases aligning to TRBD2. CDR3 length equals 15 residues. Germline V gives CDR1 SGHRS, CDR2 YFSETQ. Germline trimming cut 2 bases from V and 5 bases from J; bases unmatched to any gene: 6. CDR3 coding DNA: TGCGCCAGCAGCTTTACTAGCGGGAGTAGGAACGAGCAGTACTTC. Translation: CASSFTSGSRNEQYF.

The genes are TRBV27 and TRBJ2-7; 8 nucleotides match TRBD2. The CDR3 covers 13 residues. Germline CDR1 reads MNHEY; CDR2 reads SMNVEV (reference sequence). J lost 2 bases, V lost 10 bases, and 7 bases had no gene match. The DNA of the CDR3 is TGTGCCACCCGGGAGGGAGGGACCTACGAGCAGTACTTC. Residues: CATREGGTYEQYF.

CDR3 in amino acids: CASSYEGAEGSPLHF. CDR3 coding DNA: TGTGCCAGCAGTTATGAGGGGGCAGAAGGTTCACCCCTCCACTTT. The chain has TRBV6-5 and TRBJ1-6; 7 positions agree with TRBD1. V was pared by 3 bases and J by 9 bases, with 8 bases of the junction left unmatched. The CDR3 consists of 15 residues. Germline values: CDR1 MNHEY, CDR2 SVGAGI.

V is TRBV20-1 and J is TRBJ1-1; D remains ambiguous. Trimming stripped 7 bases from V and 1 base from J, with 7 bases between. This CDR3 is 11 amino acids long. Germline V gene lookup returns CDR1 DFQATT and CDR2 SNEGSKA (reference sequence). The CDR3 region has the DNA TGCAGTGGTCAGAAGAACACTGAAGCTTTCTTT. Translating it yields CSGQKNTEAFF.

The DNA for the CDR3 is TGTGCCAGTAGTGCCCTAGCGGGGGCCAGCGGGGAGCTGTTTTTT. Residues: CASSALAGASGELFF. The V and J genes are TRBV19 and TRBJ2-2; TRBD2 aligns across 10 bases. Trimming removed 5 bases from V and 7 bases from J; junction bases left unmatched: 7. From germline, CDR1 is LNHDA and CDR2 SQIVND (reference sequence). The length of the CDR3 is 15 residues.

The chain recombines TRBV19 with TRBJ2-1, with a possible D match to TRBD1 (5 bases). Germline CDR1 LNHDA, CDR2 SQIVND (reference sequence). This CDR3 comprises 14 residues. V lost 7 bases and J 8 bases, leaving 18 bases between the germline ends. CDR3 region: CASMAQVGIDEQFF. The CDR3, as DNA: TGTGCCAGTATGGCACAGGTGGGAATCGATGAGCAGTTCTTC.